This T cell receptor (beta chain) was observed in a study of early T cells in non-severe SARS-CoV-2 infection. The CDR3 has 14 residues. The J segment lost 4 bases and the V segment lost 4 bases, leaving 7 bases of the junction unmatched. From germline, CDR1 is SGDLS and CDR2 YYNGEE. This clonotype was seen at least ten times. TCRdb reprocessed the 5' RACE reads with MiXCR, giving one entry per CDR3 protein. Here the sample spans about 22,000 distinct CDR3 sequences, roughly 3.5% being singletons. This TCR derives from an adult who was a healthcare worker with PCR-confirmed SARS-CoV-2 infection or an uninfected control (not recorded which). The rearrangement joins TRBV9 to TRBJ1-1, with 7 bases identical to TRBD1. Material for sequencing was whole blood. CDR3 coding DNA: TGTGCCAGCAGCCAAAGGGGGCTTGGCACTGAAGCTTTCTTT. Amino acid sequence: CASSQRGLGTEAFF. The complete variable domain, with remaining parts taken from reference TRBV9 and TRBJ1-1, reads DSGVTQTPKHLITATGQRVTLRCSPRSGDLSVYWYQQSLDQGLQFLIQYYNGEERAKGNILERFSAQQFPDLHSELNLSSLELGDSALYFCASSQRGLGTEAFFGQGTRLTVV.